This T cell receptor beta chain was sequenced for a study of shared T cell receptors in the human thymus. Using immunoSEQ multiplex PCR, the repertoire was profiled, and TCRdb retains in-frame clones only, with some absent. This sample yields 630,000 or so clones, of which around 87% are seen a single time; 0.0094% belongs to the top ten. This CDR3 has 16 amino acids. Germline CDR1 reads MGHRA; CDR2 reads YSYEKL. The V end lost 0 bases, the J end lost 8 bases, and 17 bases lay between the germline ends. This sample also appeared in a second study, on human thymus T cells. Per that study: During corrective heart surgery, resections were taken, and the thymus tissue came from them. Unrelated people showed highly overlapping thymic repertoires, related research reported.

The chain joins TRBV4-1 to TRBJ2-1, with a possible D match to TRBD2 (5 bases). This sequence originates from a boy younger than two with a congenital heart defect. Sequences were obtained from thymocytes. CDR3 in amino acids: CASSQDTRAGRYEQFF. The CDR3 DNA reads TGCGCCAGCAGCCAAGATACCCGGGCGGGCCGCTATGAGCAGTTCTTC.